This TCR beta chain was captured in a study of shared T cell receptors in the human thymus. Unmatched junction bases numbered 12, after V lost 5 bases and J lost 5 bases. CDR3 length: 16 residues. The germline gives CDR1 MDHEN, CDR2 SYDVKM. Sequencing used immunoSEQ multiplex PCR; TCRdb keeps in-frame clones, though not all of them. The table shows over 450,000 clones, with around three quarters occurring only once. This sample was also put to use in a study of human thymus T cells. As that report states: Having surgery to correct congenital heart defects, healthy Finnish infants acted as the donors. Thymus pieces cut out during corrective heart surgery were the tissue that was used. V and J gene usage appeared biased in thymic and blood repertoires. Unrelated individuals were reported by related research to share highly overlapping thymic repertoires.

The receptor comes from a boy in the first two years of life with a congenital heart defect. The chain uses TRBV28 and TRBJ2-1; TRBD2 matches at 7 bases. The material sequenced was thymocytes. The CDR3 DNA is TGTGCCAGCAGTCCCCCCGTGGGGGGGTGGGACAATGAGCAGTTCTTC. Encoded protein: CASSPPVGGWDNEQFF.